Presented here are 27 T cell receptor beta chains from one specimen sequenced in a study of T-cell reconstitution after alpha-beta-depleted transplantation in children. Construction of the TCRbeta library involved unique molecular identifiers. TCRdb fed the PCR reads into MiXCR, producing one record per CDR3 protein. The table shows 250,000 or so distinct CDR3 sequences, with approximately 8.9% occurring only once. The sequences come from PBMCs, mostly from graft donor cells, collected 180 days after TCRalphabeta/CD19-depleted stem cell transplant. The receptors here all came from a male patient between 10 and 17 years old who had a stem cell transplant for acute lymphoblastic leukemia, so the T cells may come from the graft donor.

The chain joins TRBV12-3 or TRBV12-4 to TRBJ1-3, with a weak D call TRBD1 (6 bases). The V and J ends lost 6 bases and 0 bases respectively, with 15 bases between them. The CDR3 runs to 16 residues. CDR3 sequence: CASSSQGTLSGNTIYF. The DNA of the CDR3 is TGTGCCAGCAGCTCCCAGGGGACCCTCTCTGGAAACACCATATATTTT.

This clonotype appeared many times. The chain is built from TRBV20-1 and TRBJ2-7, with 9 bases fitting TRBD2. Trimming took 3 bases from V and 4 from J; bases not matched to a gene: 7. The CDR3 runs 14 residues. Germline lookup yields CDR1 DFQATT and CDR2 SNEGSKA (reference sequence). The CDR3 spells CSARRASGEYEQYF. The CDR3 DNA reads TGCAGTGCTAGGAGGGCTAGCGGGGAGTACGAGCAGTACTTC.

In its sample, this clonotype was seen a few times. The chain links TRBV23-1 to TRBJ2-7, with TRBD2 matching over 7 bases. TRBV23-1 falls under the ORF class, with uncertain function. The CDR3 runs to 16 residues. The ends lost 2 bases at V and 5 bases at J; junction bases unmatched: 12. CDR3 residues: CASSQILRGLADEQYF. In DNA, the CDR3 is TGCGCCAGCAGTCAAATCCTGCGGGGGTTGGCCGACGAGCAGTACTTC.

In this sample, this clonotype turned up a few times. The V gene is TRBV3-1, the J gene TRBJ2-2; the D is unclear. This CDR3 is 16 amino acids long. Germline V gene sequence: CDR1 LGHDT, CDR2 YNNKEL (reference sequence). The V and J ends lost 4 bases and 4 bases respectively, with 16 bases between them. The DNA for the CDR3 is TGTGCCAGCAGCCGCGGTCGATCCCTCGGCACCGGGGAGCTGTTTTTT. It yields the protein CASSRGRSLGTGELFF.

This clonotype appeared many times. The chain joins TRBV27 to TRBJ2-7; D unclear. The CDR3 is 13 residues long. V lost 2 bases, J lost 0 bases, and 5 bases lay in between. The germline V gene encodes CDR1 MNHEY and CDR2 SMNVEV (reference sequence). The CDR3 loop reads CASSLTHSYEQYF. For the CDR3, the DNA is TGTGCCAGCAGTTTAACTCACTCCTACGAGCAGTACTTC.

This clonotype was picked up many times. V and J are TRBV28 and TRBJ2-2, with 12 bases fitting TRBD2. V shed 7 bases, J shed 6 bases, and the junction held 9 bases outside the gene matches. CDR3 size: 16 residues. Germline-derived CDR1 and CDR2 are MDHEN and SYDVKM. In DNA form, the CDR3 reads TGTGCCAGCACTCTCTCCGGACTAGCGGGGTCCGGGGAGCTGTTTTTT. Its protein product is CASTLSGLAGSGELFF.

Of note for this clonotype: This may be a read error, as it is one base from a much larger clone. CDR3 residues: CAISEAAGYGDEQYF. DNA of the CDR3: TGTGCCATCAGTGAGGCGGCAGGCTATGGGGACGAGCAGTACTTC. The V and J genes are TRBV10-3 and TRBJ2-7; D is unresolved. Germline-derived CDR1 and CDR2 are ENHRY and SYGVKD. V was trimmed by 2 bases and J by 5 bases, leaving 16 bases between them. The CDR3 runs 15 residues.

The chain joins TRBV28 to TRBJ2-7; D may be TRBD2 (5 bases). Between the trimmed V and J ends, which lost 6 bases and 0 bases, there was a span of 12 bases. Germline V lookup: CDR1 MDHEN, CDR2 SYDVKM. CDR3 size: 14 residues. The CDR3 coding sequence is TGTGCCAGCAGCCCTCCGGGGAGCTCCTACGAGCAGTACTTC. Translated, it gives CASSPPGSSYEQYF.

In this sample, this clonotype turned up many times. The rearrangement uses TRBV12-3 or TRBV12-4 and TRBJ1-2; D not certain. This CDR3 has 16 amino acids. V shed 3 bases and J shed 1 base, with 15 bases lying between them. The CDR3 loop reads CASSLRTSILNYGYTF. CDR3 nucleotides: TGTGCCAGCAGTTTGAGGACCTCGATCCTTAACTATGGCTACACCTTC.

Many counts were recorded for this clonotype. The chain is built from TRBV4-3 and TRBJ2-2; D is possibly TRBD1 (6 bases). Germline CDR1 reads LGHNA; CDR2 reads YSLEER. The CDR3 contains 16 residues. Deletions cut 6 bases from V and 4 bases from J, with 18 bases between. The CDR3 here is CASSQGQAGSTGELFF. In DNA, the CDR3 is TGCGCCAGCAGTCAGGGGCAGGCGGGCAGCACCGGGGAGCTGTTTTTT.

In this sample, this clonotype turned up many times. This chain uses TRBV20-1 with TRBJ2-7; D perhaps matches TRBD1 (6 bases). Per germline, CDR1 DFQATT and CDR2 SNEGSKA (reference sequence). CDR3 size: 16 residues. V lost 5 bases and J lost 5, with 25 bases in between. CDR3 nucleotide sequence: TGCAGTGCTGCTCGTAACCCAGGGGTAAGGTCGAACGAGCAGTACTTC. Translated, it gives CSAARNPGVRSNEQYF.

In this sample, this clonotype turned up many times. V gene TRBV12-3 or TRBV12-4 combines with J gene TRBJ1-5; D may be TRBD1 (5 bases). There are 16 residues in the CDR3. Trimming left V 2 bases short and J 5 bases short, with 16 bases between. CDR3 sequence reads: CASSLNSWGTYQPQHF. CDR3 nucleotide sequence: TGTGCCAGCAGTTTAAATAGCTGGGGGACTTATCAGCCCCAGCATTTT.

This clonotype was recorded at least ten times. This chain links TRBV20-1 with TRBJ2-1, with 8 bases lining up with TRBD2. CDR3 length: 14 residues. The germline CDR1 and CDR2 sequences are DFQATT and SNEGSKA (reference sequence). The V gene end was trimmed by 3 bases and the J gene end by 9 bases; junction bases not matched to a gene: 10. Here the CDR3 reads CSASMWAGGTEQFF. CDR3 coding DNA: TGCAGTGCTAGTATGTGGGCGGGGGGTACTGAGCAGTTCTTC.

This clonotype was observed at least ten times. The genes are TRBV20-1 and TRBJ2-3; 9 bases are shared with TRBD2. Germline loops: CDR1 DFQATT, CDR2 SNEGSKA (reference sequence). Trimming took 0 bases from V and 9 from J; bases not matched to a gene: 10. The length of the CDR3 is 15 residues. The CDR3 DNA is TGCAGTGCTAGAGACCCGGGACTAGCCTCAGGAACGCAGTATTTT. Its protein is CSARDPGLASGTQYF.

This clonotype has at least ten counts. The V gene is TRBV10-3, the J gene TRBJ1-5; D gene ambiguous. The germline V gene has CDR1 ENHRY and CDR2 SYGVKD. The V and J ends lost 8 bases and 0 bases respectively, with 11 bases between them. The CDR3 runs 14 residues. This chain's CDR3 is CAIGTSGSNQPQHF. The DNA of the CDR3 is TGTGCCATCGGTACTTCGGGTAGCAATCAGCCCCAGCATTTT.

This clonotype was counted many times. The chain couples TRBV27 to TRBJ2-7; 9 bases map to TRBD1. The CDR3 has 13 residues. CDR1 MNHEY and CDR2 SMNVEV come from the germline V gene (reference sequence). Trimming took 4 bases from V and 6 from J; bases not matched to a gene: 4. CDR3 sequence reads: CASSWGQGGEQYF. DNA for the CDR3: TGTGCCAGCAGTTGGGGACAGGGAGGCGAGCAGTACTTC.

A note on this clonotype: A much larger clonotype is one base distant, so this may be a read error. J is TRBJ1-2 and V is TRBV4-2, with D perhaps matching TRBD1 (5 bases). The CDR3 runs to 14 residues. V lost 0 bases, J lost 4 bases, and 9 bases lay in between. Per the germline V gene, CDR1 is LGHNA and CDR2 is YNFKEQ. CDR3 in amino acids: CASSQETGGYGYTF. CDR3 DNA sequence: TGTGCCAGCAGCCAAGAAACGGGGGGCTATGGCTACACCTTC.

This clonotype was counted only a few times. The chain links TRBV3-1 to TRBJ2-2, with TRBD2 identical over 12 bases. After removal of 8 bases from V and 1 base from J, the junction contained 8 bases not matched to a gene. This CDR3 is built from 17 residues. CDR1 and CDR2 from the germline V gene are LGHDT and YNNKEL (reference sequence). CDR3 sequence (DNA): TGTGCCAGCTGCTCCCCACTAGCGGGGGGGAACACCGGGGAGCTGTTTTTT. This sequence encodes CASCSPLAGGNTGELFF.

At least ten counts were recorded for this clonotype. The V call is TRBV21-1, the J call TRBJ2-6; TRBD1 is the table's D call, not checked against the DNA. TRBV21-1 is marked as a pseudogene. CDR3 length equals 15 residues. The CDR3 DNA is TGTGCCAGCAGCCACCAGGGGCCCGGGGCCAACGTCCTGACTTTC. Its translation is CASSHQGPGANVLTF.

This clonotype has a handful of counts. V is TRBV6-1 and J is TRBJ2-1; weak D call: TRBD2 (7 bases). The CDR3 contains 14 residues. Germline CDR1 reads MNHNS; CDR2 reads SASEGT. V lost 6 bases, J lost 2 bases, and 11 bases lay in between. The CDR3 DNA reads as TGTGCCAGCAGACCGGGGGGCCCCTACAATGAGCAGTTCTTC. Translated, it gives CASRPGGPYNEQFF.

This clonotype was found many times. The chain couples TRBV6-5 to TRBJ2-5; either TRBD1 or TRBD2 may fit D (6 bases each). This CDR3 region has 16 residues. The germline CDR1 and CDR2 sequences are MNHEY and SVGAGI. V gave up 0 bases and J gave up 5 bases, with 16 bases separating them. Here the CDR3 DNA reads TGTGCCAGCAGTTACTCCACCCTGGGGGCGGGGGAGACCCAGTACTTC. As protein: CASSYSTLGAGETQYF.

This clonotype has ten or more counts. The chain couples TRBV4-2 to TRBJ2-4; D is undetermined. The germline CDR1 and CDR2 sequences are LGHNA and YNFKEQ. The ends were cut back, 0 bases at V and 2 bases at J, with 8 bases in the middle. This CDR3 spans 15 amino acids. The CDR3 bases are TGTGCCAGCAGCCAAGATGGGTCGTCCAAAAACATTCAGTACTTC. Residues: CASSQDGSSKNIQYF.

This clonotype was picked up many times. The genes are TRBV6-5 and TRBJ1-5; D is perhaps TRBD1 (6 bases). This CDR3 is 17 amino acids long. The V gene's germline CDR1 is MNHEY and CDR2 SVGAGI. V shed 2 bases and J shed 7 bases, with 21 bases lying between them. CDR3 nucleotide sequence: TGTGCCAGCAGTTACGGAGGAACGGGGGCCCCCGGGCAGCCCCAGCATTTT. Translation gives CASSYGGTGAPGQPQHF.

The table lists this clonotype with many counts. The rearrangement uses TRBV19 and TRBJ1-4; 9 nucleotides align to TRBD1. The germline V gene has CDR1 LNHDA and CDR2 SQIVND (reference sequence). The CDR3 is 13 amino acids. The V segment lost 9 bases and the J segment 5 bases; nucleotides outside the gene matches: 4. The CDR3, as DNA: TGTGCCAGCTCGGGACAGGGAAATGAAAAACTGTTTTTT. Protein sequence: CASSGQGNEKLFF.

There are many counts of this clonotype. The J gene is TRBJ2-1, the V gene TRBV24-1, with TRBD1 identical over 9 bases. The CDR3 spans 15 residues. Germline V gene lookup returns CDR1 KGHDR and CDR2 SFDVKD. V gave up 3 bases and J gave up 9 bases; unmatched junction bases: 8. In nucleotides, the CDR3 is TGTGCCACCAGTGATCCCGGGACAGGGCATCGTGAGCAGTTCTTC. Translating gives CATSDPGTGHREQFF.

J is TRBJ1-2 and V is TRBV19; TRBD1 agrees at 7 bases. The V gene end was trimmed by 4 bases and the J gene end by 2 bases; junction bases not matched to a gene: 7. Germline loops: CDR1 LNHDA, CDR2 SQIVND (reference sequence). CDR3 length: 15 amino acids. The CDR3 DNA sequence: TGTGCCAGTAGTACCCCGGGACAGCGGAACTATGGCTACACCTTC. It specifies CASSTPGQRNYGYTF.

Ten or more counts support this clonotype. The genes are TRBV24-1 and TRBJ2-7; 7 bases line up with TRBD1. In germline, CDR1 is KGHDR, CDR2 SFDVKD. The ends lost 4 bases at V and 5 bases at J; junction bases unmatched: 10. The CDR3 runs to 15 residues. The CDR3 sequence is CATSEPRQGLHEQYF. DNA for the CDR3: TGTGCCACCAGTGAGCCCAGACAGGGATTGCACGAGCAGTACTTC.